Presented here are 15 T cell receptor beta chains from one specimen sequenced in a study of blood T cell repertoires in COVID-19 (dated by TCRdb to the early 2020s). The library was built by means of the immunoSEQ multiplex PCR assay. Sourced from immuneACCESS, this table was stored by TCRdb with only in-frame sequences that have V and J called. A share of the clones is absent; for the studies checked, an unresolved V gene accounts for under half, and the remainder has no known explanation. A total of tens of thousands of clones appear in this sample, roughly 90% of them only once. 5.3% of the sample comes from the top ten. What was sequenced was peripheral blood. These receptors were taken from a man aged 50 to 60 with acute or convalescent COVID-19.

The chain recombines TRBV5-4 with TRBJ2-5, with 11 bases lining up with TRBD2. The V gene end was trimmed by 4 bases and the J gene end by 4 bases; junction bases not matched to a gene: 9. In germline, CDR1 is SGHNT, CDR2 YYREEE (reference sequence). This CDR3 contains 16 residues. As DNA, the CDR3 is TGTGCCAGCAGCCTAGGGGGGACTAGCGGATCAGAGACCCAGTACTTC. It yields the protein CASSLGGTSGSETQYF. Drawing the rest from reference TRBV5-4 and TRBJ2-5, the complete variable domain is ETGVTQSPTHLIKTRGQQVTLRCSSQSGHNTVSWYQQALGQGPQFIFQYYREEENGRGNFPPRFSGLQFPNYSSELNVNALELDDSALYLCASSLGGTSGSETQYFGPGTRLLVL.

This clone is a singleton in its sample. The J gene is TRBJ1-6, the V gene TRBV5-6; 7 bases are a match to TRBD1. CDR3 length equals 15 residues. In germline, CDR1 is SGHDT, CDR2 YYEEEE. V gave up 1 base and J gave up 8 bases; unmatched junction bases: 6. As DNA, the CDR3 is TGTGCCAGCAGCTTGAGGGGGCAAAGGGATTCACCCCTCCACTTT. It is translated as CASSLRGQRDSPLHF.

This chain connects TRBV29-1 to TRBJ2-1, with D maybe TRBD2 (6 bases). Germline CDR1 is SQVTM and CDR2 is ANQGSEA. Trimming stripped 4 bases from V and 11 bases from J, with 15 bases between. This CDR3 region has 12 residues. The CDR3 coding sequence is TGCAGCGTTGTTGGGGACCGGGAGAAGCAGTTCTTC. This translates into CSVVGDREKQFF.

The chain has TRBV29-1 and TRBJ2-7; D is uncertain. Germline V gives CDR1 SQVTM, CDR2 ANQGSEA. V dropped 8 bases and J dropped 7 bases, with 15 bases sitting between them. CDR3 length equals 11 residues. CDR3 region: CSFGSLREQYF. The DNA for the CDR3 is TGCAGCTTTGGGTCCCTTCGGGAGCAGTACTTC.

The CDR3 loop is CASSESSQGGETQYF. In nucleotides, the CDR3 is TGCGCCAGCAGTGAGTCGAGTCAGGGGGGAGAGACCCAGTACTTC. This sequence joins TRBV10-2 and TRBJ2-5, with a weak D call TRBD1 (7 bases). The CDR3 runs 15 residues. Germline V gene lookup returns CDR1 WSHSY and CDR2 SAAADI. V was cut by 0 bases and J by 4 bases, with 12 bases left in between.

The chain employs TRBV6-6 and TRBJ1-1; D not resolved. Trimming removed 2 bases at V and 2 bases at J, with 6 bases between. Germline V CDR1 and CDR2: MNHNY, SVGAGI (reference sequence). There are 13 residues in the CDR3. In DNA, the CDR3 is TGTGCCAGCAGTTACCCGGGTAACACTGAAGCTTTCTTT. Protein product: CASSYPGNTEAFF.

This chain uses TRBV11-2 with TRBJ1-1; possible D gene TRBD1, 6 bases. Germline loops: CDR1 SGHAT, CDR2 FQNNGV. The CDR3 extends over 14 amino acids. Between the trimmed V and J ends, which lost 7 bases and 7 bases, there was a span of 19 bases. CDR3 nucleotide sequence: TGTGCCAGCAACATAATCAGCCCAGGGGTTGAAGCTTTCTTT. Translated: CASNIISPGVEAFF.

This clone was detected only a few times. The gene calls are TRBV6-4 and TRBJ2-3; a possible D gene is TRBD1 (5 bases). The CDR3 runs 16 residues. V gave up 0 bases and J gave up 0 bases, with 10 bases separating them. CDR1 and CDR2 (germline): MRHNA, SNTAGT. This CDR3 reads CASSDSGHSSTDTQYF. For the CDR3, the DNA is TGTGCCAGCAGTGACTCCGGACACTCTAGCACAGATACGCAGTATTTT.

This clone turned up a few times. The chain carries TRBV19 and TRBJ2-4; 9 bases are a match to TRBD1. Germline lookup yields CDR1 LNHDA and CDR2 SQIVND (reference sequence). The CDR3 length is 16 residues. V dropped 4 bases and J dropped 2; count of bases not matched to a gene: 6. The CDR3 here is CASSTPGQGSKNIQYF. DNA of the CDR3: TGTGCCAGTAGTACCCCGGGACAGGGTTCCAAAAACATTCAGTACTTC.

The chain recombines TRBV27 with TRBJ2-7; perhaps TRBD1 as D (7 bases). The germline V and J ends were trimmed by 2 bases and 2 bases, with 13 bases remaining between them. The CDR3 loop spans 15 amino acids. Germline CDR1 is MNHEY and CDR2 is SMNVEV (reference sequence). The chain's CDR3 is CASSLGQGGTYEQYF. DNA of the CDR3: TGTGCCAGCAGTTTAGGCCAGGGGGGAACCTACGAGCAGTACTTC.

This CDR3 is CASSWGQGDSGYTF. DNA of the CDR3: TGCGCCAGCAGCTGGGGACAGGGGGACTCTGGCTACACCTTC. The chain employs TRBV5-1 and TRBJ1-2; TRBD1 agrees at 11 bases. The ends lost 3 bases at V and 7 bases at J; junction bases unmatched: 5. From germline, CDR1 is SGHRS and CDR2 YFSETQ. The CDR3 runs 14 residues.

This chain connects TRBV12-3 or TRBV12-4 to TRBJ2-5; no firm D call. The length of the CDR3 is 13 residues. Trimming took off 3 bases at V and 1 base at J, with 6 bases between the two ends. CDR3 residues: CASSFSFQETQYF. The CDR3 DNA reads TGTGCCAGCAGTTTCAGTTTCCAAGAGACCCAGTACTTC.

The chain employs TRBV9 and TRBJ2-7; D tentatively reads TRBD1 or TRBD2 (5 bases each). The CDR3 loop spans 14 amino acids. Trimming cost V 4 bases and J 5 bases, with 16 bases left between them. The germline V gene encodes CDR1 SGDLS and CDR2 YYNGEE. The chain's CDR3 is CASSLGEGSHEQYF. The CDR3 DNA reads TGTGCCAGCAGCCTAGGGGAAGGGAGCCACGAGCAGTACTTC.

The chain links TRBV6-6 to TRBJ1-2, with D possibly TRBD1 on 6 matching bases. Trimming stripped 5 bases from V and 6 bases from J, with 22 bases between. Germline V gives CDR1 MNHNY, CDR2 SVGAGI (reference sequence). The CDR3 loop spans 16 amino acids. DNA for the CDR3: TGTGCCAGCAGTCGAAGGGGCATGACTGGGGGCAATGGCTACACCTTC. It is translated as CASSRRGMTGGNGYTF.

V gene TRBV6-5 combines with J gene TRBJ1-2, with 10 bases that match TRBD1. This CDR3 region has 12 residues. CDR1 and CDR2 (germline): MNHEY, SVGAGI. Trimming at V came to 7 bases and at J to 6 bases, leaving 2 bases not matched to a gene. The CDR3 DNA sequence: TGTGCCAGCAAAGGGACAGGGGATGGCTACACCTTC. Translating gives CASKGTGDGYTF.